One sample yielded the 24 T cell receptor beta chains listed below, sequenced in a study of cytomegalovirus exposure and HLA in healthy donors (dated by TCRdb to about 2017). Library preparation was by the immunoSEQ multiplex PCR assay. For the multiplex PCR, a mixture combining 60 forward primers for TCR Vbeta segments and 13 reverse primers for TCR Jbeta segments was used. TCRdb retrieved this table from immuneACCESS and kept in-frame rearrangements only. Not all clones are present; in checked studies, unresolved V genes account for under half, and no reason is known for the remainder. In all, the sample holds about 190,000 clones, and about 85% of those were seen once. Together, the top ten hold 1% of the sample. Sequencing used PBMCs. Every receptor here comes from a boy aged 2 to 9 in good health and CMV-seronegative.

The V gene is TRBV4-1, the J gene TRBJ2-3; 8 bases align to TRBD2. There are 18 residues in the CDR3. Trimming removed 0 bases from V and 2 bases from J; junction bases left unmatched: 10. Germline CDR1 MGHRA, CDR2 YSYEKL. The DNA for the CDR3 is TGCGCCAGCAGCCAAGAGTTTCGGGAGGGCCTCAACACAGATACGCAGTATTTT. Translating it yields CASSQEFREGLNTDTQYF.

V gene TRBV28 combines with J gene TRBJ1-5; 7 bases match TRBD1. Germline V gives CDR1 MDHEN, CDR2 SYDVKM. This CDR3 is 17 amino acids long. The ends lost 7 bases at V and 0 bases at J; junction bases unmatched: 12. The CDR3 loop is CASKTHGTDYSNQPQHF. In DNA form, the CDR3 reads TGTGCCAGCAAAACCCACGGGACAGATTATAGCAATCAGCCCCAGCATTTT.

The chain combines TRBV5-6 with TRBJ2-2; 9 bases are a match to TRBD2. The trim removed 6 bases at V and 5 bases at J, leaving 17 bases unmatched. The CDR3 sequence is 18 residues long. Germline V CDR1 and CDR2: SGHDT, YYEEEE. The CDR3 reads CASNPRQSGRPKTGELFF. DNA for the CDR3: TGTGCCAGCAACCCTCGGCAGAGCGGGAGGCCCAAAACCGGGGAGCTGTTTTTT. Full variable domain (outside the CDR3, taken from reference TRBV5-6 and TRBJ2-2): DAGVTQSPTHLIKTRGQQVTLRCSPKSGHDTVSWYQQALGQGPQFIFQYYEEEERQRGNFPDRFSGHQFPNYSSELNVNALLLGDSALYLCASNPRQSGRPKTGELFFGEGSRLTVL.

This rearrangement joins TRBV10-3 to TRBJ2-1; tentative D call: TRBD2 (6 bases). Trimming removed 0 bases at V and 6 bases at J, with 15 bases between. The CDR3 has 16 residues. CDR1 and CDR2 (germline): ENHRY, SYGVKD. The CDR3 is CAISESSSETTNEQFF. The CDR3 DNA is TGTGCCATCAGTGAGTCGTCTAGCGAGACCACCAATGAGCAGTTCTTC.

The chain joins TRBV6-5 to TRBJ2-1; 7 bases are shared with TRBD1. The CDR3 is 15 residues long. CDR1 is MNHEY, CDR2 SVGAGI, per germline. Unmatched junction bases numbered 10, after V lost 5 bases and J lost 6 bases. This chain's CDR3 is CASSREQGLVNEQFF. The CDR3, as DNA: TGTGCCAGCAGTCGCGAACAGGGGTTGGTCAATGAGCAGTTCTTC.

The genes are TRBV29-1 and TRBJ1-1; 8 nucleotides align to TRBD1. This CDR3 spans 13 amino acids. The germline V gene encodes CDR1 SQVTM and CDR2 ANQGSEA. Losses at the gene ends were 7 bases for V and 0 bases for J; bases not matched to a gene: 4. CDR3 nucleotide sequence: TGCAGCGCAGGACAGGGCTTGAACACTGAAGCTTTCTTT. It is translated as CSAGQGLNTEAFF.

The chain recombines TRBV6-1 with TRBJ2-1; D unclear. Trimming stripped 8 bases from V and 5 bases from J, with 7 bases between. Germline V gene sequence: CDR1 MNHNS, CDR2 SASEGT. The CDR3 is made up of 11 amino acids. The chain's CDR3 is CASAGDNEQFF. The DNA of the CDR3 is TGTGCCAGCGCTGGAGACAATGAGCAGTTCTTC.

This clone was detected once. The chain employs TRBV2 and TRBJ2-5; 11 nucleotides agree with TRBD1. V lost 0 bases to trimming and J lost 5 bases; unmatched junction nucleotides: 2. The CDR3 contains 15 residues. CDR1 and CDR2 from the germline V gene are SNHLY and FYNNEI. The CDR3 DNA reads TGTGCCAGCAGTGAAGCGGGACAGGGGGGGGAGACCCAGTACTTC. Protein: CASSEAGQGGETQYF.

CDR3 bases: TGTGCCAGCAGTGAAGTTTCAGCGGGAGTGGGCTATGAGCAGTTCTTC. It specifies CASSEVSAGVGYEQFF. This chain joins TRBV6-1 and TRBJ2-1, with 8 bases lining up with TRBD2. The trim removed 1 base at V and 8 bases at J, leaving 10 bases unmatched. This CDR3 spans 16 amino acids. Germline V gives CDR1 MNHNS, CDR2 SASEGT.

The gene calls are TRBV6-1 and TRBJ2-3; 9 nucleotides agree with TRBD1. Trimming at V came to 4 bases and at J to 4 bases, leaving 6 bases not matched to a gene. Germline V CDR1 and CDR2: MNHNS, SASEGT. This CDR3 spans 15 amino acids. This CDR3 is CASSGGQGGPDTQYF. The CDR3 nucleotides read TGTGCCAGCAGTGGGGGACAGGGTGGGCCAGATACGCAGTATTTT.

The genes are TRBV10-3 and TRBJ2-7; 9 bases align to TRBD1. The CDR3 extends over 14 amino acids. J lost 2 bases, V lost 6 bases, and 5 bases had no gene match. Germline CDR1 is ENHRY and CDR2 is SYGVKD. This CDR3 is CAIRGGQGTYEQYF. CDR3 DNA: TGTGCCATCAGGGGCGGACAGGGGACCTACGAGCAGTACTTC.

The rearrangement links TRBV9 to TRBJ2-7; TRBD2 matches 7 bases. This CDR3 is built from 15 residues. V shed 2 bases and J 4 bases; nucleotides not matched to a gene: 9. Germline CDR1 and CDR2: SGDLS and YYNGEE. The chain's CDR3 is CASSVSVAGEYEQYF. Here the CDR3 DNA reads TGTGCCAGCAGCGTCTCAGTGGCGGGGGAGTACGAGCAGTACTTC.

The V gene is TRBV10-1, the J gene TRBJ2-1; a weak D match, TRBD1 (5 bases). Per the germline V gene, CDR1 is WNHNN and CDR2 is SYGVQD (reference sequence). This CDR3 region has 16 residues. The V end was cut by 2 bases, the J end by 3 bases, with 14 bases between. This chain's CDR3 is CASSERGRGYYNEQFF. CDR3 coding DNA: TGCGCCAGCAGTGAGCGTGGTAGGGGCTACTACAATGAGCAGTTCTTC.

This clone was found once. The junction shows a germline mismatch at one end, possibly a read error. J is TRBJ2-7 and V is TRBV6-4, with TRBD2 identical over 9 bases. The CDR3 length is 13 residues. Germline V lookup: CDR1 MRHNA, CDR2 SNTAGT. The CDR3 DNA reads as TGTGCCAGCAGTGAGCGGGAGGGGAGCGAGCAGTGCTTC. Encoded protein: CASSEREGSEQCF.

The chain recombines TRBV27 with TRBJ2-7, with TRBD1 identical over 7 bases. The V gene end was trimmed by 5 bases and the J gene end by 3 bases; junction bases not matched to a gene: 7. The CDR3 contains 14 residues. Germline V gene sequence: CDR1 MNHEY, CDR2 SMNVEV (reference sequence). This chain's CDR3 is CASSPRQGFYEQYV. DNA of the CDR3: TGTGCCAGCAGTCCTCGACAGGGTTTCTACGAGCAGTACGTC.

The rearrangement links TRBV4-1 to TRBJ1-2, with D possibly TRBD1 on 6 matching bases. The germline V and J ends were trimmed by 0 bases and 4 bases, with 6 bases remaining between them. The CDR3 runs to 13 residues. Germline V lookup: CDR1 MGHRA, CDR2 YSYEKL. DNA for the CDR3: TGCGCCAGCAGCCAAGAAGGGGGCTATGGCTACACCTTC. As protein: CASSQEGGYGYTF.

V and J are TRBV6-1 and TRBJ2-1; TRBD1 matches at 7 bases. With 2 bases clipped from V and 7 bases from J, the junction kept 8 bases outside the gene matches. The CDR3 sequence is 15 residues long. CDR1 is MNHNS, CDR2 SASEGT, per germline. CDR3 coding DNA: TGTGCCAGCAGTGAACTAGGGACAGACTGGAATGAGCAGTTCTTC. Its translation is CASSELGTDWNEQFF.

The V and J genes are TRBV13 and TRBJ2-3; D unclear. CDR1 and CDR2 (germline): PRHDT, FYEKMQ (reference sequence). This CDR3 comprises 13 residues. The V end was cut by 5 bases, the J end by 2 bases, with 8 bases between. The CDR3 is CASSLSVTDTQYF. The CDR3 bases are TGTGCCAGCAGCCTGAGCGTCACAGATACGCAGTATTTT.

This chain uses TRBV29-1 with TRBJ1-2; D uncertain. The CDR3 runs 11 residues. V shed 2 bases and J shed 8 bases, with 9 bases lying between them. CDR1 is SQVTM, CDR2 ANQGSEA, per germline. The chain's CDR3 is CSVESPGGYTF. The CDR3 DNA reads TGCAGCGTTGAATCGCCTGGCGGCTACACCTTC.

Here the CDR3 DNA reads TGTGCCTGGGGTTCACGGGGAGTGGAAAAACTGTTTTTT. Residues: CAWGSRGVEKLFF. This chain joins TRBV30 and TRBJ1-4, with D hard to call. Germline V gene data show CDR1 as GTSNPN and CDR2 as SVGIG (reference sequence). The CDR3 covers 13 residues. Trimming removed 5 bases from V and 8 bases from J, with 15 bases in between.

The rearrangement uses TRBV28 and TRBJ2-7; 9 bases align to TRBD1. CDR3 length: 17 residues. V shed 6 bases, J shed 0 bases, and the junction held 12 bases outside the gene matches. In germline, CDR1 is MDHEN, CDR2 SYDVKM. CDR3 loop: CASSRIGQGSSSYEQYF. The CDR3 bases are TGTGCCAGCAGCCGAATTGGACAGGGGTCAAGCTCCTACGAGCAGTACTTC.

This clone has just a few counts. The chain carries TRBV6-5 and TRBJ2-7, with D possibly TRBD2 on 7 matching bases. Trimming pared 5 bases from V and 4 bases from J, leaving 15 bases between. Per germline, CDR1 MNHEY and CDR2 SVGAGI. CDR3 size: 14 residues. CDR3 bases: TGTGCCAGCAGTCCGGGGCGGGGGCTTTACGAGCAGTACGTC. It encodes CASSPGRGLYEQYV.

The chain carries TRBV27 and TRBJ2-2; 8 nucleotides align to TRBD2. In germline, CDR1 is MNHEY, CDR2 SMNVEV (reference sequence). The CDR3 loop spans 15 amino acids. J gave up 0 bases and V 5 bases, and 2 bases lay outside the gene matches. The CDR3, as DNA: TGTGCCAGCAGTATCGGGGGGGCGAACACCGGGGAGCTGTTTTTT. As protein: CASSIGGANTGELFF.

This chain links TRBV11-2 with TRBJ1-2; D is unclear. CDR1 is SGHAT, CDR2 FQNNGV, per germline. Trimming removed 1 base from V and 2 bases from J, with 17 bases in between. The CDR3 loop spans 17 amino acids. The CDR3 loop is CASSLGLSSITNYGYTF. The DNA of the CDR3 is TGTGCCAGCAGCTTAGGTCTGTCCTCTATTACGAACTATGGCTACACCTTC. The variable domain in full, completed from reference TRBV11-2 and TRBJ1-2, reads EAGVAQSPRYKIIEKRQSVAFWCNPISGHATLYWYQQILGQGPKLLIQFQNNGVVDDSQLPKDRFSAERLKGVDSTLKIQPAKLEDSAVYLCASSLGLSSITNYGYTFGSGTRLTVV.